This T cell receptor beta chain originates from a study of blood T cell repertoires in COVID-19. Per the germline V gene, CDR1 is ENHRY and CDR2 is SYGVKD. The CDR3 runs 16 residues. V was clipped by 2 bases and J by 4 bases; unmatched bases: 7. Original methodology: By means of reference gene primer amplification, nucleated cell counts were estimated. This table comes from immunoSEQ multiplex PCR, and its TCRdb copy is limited to in-frame clones, with some not included. That table supplies the V and J calls and clone size; D and trimming were determined from the DNA. The sample shows about 230,000 clones, over 85% of them seen only once. The sample holds a few counts of this clone.

Material: PBMCs or T cells enriched from blood (not recorded which). The gene calls are TRBV10-3 and TRBJ1-4; 7 nucleotides align to TRBD1. This TCR was sampled from a woman in her twenties or thirties with acute COVID-19. As DNA, the CDR3 is TGTGCCATCAGTGAGCAAGACAGGGTGCTTAATGAAAAACTGTTTTTT. Translating it yields CAISEQDRVLNEKLFF.